The sequence of this TCR beta chain was determined in a study of beta chain features in type 1 diabetes. Overall study results and limits: Relative to healthy donors, patients appeared to have naive, central memory and Treg TCRB repertoires that were more similar.

CDR1 and CDR2 (germline): SGDLS, YYNGEE. Trimming took 7 bases from V and 5 from J; bases not matched to a gene: 5. The CDR3 sequence is 13 residues long. Researchers reported sorting CD4+ naive, central memory, regulatory and stem cell-like memory cells via CD45RO/CCR7/CD25/CD127/CD95/CD27. The authors obtained over 98% purity in all sorted populations. Expressed TCRB transcripts got sequenced, as all isolated RNA was reverse transcribed. Assay used: immunoSEQ multiplex PCR; TCRdb lists only in-frame clones, some missing. The top ten hold 0.42% of the sample, which has around 160,000 clones, 40% to 60% seen once. This clone occurred once. The antigen remains unidentified.

The chain couples TRBV9 to TRBJ1-4, with 7 bases lining up with TRBD1. Sequenced input: Tregs from blood. This clonotype was obtained from a man aged 18 to 29 in good health. CDR3 DNA sequence: TGTGCCAGCCGAGGGGGCTACAATGAAAAACTGTTTTTT. This sequence encodes CASRGGYNEKLFF.